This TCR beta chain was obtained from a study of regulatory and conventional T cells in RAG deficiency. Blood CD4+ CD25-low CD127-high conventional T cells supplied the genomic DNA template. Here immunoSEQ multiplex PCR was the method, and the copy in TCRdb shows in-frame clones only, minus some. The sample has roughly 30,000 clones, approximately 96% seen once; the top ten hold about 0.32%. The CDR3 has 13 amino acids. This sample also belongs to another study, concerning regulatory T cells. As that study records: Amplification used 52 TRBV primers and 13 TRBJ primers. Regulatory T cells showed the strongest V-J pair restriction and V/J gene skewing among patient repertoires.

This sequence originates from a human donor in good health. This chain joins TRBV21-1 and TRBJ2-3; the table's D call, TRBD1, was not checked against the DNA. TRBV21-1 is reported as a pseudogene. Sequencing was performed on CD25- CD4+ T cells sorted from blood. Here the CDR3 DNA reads TGTGCCAGGGGACAGGGAGTGGCAGATACGCAGTATTTT. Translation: CARGQGVADTQYF.